A selection of T cell receptor beta chains follows, all from one sample in a study of CD8+ T cells in alopecia areata. Data came from immunoSEQ multiplex PCR; TCRdb stores just in-frame clones and leaves some out. The repertoire consists of 150,000 to 200,000 clones, with 59% occurring once and the leading ten covering approximately 14%. The sample was CD4+ T cells sorted from blood, taken at week 0. These receptors were taken from a human donor with alopecia areata. CDR3s leave out the opening cysteine and the closing phenylalanine or tryptophan.

V gene	CDR3 protein
TRBV7-9	ASSPGDRVGVPTEAF
TRBV4-1	ASSHQKGPSGGAETQY
TRBV27	ASSLGGTPNSPLH
TRBV4-1	ASSQGGQGGSNQPQH
TRBV30	AWSTQHNYGYT
TRBV23-1	ASSRGLGTQY
TRBV5-6	ASSSLMSGGDTQY
TRBV11-2	ASTAGAILSSYNSPLH
TRBV5-6	ASSPRLVIAGGTETQY
TRBV29-1	SVEGTSGGKTQY
TRBV18	ASFDRVAGYT
TRBV7-2	ASSYSTGGTEAF
TRBV2	ASSEMRGKATGNTIY
TRBV29-1	SVYSRPNTEAF
TRBV27	ASSSRWGATNEKLF
TRBV7-2	ASSLDWTGLF
TRBV29-1	SVAGGPTEAF
TRBV7-8	ASSLARGLDTQY
TRBV11-2	ASSLGPGGEAF
TRBV19	ASSLGQGLTDTQY